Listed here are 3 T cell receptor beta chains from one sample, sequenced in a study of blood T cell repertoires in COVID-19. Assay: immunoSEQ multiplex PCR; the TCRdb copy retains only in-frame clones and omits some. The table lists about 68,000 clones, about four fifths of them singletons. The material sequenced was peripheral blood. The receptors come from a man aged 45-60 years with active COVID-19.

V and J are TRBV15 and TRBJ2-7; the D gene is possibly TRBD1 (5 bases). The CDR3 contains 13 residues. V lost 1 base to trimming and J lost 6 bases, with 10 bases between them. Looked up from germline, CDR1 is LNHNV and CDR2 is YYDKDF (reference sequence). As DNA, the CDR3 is TGTGCCACCAGCAGAGTACTAAGGGGCGAGCAGTACTTC. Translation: CATSRVLRGEQYF.

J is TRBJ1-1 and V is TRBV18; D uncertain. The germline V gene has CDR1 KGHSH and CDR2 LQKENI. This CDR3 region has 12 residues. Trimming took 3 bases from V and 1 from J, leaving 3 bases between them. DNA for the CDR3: TGTGCCAGCTCACCCAGGAACACTGAAGCTTTCTTT. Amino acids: CASSPRNTEAFF.

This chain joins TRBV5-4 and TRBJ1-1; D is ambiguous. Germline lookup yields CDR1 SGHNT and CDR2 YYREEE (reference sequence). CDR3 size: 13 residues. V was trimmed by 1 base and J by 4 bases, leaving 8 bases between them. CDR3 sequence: CASSLPGSTEAFF. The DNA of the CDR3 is TGTGCCAGCAGCTTGCCCGGTAGCACTGAAGCTTTCTTT.